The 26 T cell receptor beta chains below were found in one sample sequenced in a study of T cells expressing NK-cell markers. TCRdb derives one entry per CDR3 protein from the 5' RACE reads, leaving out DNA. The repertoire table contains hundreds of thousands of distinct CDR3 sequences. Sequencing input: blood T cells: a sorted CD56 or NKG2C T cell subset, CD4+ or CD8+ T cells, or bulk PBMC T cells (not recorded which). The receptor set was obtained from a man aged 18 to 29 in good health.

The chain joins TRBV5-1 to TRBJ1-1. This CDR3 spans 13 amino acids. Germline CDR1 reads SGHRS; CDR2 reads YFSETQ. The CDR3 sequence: CASSVTTNTEAFF.

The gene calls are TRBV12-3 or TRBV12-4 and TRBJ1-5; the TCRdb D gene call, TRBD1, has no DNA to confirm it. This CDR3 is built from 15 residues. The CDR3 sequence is CASSSRGGTVQPQHF.

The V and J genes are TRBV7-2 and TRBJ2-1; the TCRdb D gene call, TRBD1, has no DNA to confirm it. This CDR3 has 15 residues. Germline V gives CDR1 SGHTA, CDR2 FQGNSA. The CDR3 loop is CASAQSGVWGNEQFF.

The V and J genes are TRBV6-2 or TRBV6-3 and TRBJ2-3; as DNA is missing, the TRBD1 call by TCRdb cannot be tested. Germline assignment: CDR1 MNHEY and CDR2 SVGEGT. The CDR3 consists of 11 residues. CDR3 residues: CASSRDNTQYF.

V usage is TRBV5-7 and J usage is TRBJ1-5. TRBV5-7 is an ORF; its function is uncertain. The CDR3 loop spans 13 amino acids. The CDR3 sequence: CASRPESYQPQHF.

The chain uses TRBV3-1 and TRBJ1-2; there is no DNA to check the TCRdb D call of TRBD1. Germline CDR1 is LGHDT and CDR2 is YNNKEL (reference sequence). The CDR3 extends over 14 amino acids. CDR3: CASSQDADREGYTF.

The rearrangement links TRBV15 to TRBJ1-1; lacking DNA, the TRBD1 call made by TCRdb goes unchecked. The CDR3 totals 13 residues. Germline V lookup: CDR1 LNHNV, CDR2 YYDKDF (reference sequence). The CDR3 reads CATSRRGDTEAFF.

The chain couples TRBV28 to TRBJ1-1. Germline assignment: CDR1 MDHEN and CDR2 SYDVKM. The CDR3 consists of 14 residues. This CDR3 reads CASSLTTENTEAFF.

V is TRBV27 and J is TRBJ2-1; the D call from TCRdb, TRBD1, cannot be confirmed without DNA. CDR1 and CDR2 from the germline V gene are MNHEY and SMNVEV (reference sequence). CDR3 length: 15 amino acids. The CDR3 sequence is CASSLGQPTYNEQFF.

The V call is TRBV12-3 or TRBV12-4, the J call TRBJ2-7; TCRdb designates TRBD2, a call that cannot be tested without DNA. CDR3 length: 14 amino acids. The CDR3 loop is CASSRKREWAEQYF.

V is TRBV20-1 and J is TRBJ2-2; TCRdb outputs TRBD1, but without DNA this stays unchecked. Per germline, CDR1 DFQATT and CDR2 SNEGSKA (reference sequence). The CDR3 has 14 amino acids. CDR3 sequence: CSARSAGLTGELFF.

The CDR3 spells CASSLAVGQGSGYTF. This chain links TRBV7-9 with TRBJ1-2; TCRdb's D gene call, TRBD1, goes unchecked for lack of DNA. Germline V lookup: CDR1 SEHNR, CDR2 FQNEAQ (reference sequence). The CDR3 spans 15 residues.

The CDR3 sequence: CASSSGTSWQTQYF. The chain has TRBV12-3 or TRBV12-4 and TRBJ2-5; TCRdb names TRBD2, which stays unverified in the absence of DNA. This CDR3 region has 14 residues.

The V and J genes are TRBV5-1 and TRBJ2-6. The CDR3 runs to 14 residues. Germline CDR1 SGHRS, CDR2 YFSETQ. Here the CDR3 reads CASSGKSGANVLTF.

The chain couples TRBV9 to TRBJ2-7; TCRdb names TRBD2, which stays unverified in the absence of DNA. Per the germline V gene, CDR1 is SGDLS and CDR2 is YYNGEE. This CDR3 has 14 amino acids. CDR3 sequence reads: CASSVDYREDEQYF.

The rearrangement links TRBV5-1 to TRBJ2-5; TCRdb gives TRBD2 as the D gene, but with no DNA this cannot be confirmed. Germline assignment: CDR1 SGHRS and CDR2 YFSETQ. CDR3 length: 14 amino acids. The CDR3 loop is CASTRLGRRETQYF.

The CDR3 protein is CAIGNNRDLSYEQYF. The chain is built from TRBV10-3 and TRBJ2-7; TCRdb picks TRBD1, but there is no DNA to check that call. This CDR3 spans 15 amino acids. Germline V lookup: CDR1 ENHRY, CDR2 SYGVKD.

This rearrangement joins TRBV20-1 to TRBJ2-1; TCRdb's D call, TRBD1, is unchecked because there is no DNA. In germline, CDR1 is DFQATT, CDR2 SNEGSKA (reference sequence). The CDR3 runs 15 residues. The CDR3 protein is CSATLGQGTHNEQFF.

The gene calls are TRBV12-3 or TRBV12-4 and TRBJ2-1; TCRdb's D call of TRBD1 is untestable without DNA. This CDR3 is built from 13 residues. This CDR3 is CASRTGSYNEQFF.

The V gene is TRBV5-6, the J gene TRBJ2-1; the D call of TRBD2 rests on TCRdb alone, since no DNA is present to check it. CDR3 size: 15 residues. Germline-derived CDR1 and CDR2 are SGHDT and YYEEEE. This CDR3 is CASSLKLAGNNEQFF.

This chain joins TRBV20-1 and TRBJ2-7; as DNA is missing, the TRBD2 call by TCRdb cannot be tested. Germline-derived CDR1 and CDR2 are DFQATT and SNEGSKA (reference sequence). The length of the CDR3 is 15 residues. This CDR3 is CSARDPSGGHYEQYF.

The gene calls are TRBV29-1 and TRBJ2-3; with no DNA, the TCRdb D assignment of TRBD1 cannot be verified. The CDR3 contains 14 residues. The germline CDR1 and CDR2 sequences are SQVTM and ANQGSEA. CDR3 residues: CSVDRGGEADTQYF.

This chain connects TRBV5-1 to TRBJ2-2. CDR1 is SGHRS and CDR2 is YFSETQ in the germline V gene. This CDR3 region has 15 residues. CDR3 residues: CASSLVTTNTGELFF.

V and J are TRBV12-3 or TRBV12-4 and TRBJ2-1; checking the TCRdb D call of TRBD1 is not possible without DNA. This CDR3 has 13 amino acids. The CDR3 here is CASSLQGDNEQFF.

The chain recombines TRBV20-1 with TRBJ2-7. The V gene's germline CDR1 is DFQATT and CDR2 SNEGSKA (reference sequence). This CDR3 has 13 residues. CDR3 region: CSAKGTGLYEQYF.

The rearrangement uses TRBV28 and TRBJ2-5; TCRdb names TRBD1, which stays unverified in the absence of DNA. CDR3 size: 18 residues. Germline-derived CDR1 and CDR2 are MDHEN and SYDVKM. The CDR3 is CASSDTPPGQLGRETQYF.